A single TCR beta chain is shown here with its context. Its target is unknown. The sample is drawn from a study of OX40 agonist ivuxolimab in advanced cancers. Study background: Patients were given ivuxolimab, an antibody that agonizes OX40 (CD134).

Study-level results: CD4+ T cells averaged fewer expanded clones than CD8+ T cells.

CDR1 is SGHRS, CDR2 YFSETQ, per germline. With 4 bases removed from V and 6 bases from J, the gap between germline ends came to 10 bases. This CDR3 contains 12 residues. Repertoires were generated with immunoSEQ multiplex PCR, while TCRdb's copy carries only in-frame clones and drops some. The sample records 70,000 to 80,000 clones, just over 85% being singletons. The rearrangement uses TRBV5-1 and TRBJ1-2; D remains unclear. The sample here was CD4+ or CD8+ T cells sorted from blood, taken in a trial of the OX40 agonist ivuxolimab. This sequence originates from an adult with an advanced solid tumor such as melanoma, head and neck, liver or kidney cancer. CDR3 sequence reads: CASSPYEHGYTF. CDR3 nucleotides: TGCGCCAGCAGCCCTTACGAGCATGGCTACACCTTC. The full variable domain, completed using reference TRBV5-1 and TRBJ1-2, is KAGVTQTPRYLIKTRGQQVTLSCSPISGHRSVSWYQQTPGQGLQFLFEYFSETQRNKGNFPGRFSGRQFSNSRSEMNVSTLELGDSALYLCASSPYEHGYTFGSGTRLTVV.